This record covers a single TCR beta chain. This clonotype has just a few counts. Its antigen is not yet known. Base qualities are not provided; no much larger clone lies one nucleotide away. Ficoll-Paque density gradient centrifugation was used to isolate PBMCs. The reads were generated on an Illumina NovaSeq 6000. cDNA libraries for TCRalpha and TCRbeta were prepared by 5'RACE using constant-segment primers, with sample barcodes and unique molecular identifiers added. Trizol reagent was used to extract RNA from every sample. Amplification of the libraries took two PCR steps, and the second step added a second sample barcode plus Illumina TruSeq adapters. Sequencing of the libraries was done on an Illumina NovaSeq, producing 2 x 150 bp paired-end reads. On the study's bioinformatics: Reads were demultiplexed and collapsed into UMI-guided consensus sequences with migec v1.2.7. Using mixcr v2.1.11, UMI consensuses were aligned to TRA and TRB V and J templates and then assembled into clonotypes. Expanded or contracted clonotypes were those called significant by both edgeR and NoisET, with noise models trained on biological replicates. For edgeR calls, the thresholds were a false discovery rate-adjusted p below 0.01 and a log2 fold-change of 1. As an exploratory analysis of dynamics, max-normalized trajectories of the 1000 most abundant clonotypes were examined by PCA with hierarchical clustering. Separately sequenced CD4+ and CD8+ repertoires were used to assign a CD4 or CD8 phenotype to each responding clone. TCRdb trimmed the raw reads at Q25, called clones with MiXCR and kept productive beta chains. For every CDR3 protein sequence, its rows merge into one entry that carries the most common genes and DNA. V and J calls and clone size were set by TCRdb, not the authors. The table for this sample lists around 500,000 distinct CDR3 sequences; about 20% of them were counted only once. The top ten constitute 12% of the sample.

The sample is drawn from a study of T-cell memory formation after mild COVID-19 (dated by TCRdb to 2020 to 2023). With respect to the entire study: Most TCR sequence clusters were specific to one of the two donors. In two donors, T-cell clones that expanded and contracted after mild COVID-19 were followed by sequencing TCRalpha and TCRbeta repertoires longitudinally. Two young, previously healthy adult volunteers made up the cohort, one male and one female.

From V the trimming removes 2 bases and from J it removes 4 bases, while the gene matches leave 4 bases of the junction unaccounted for. The CDR3, cysteine through phenylalanine, is 15 amino acids long. Just CDR3 DNA is preserved here, 45 bases in frame from base 1. Via the germline V gene (reference sequence), CDR1 is SGHNT and CDR2 YYREEE. The full study reports these points: The detection of some responding clones in pre-infection memory suggests that pre-existing cross-reactive memory T cells joined the SARS-CoV-2 response. Contracting CD4+ clones were found mainly in CM and EM memory subsets, while CD8+ clones were enriched in EMRA. The study covered only a couple of mild cases, and larger cohorts including severe cases with pre-infection samples were considered necessary. Whether the second-wave clones peaking on day 37 were SARS-CoV-2 specific was not confirmed. Clones that contracted from day 15 to 85 showed balanced CD4/CD8 phenotypes, whereas a second wave of clones that expanded from day 15 to 37 leaned towards CD4+.

The sequence joins TRBV5-4 to TRBJ2-2; TRBD1 matches 8 bases in the middle. Sequenced material: PBMCs or a T cell subset sorted from them (not recorded which). This receptor was identified in an adult woman who had mild COVID-19 (a few samples of this study predate the infection). The sample titles of this study are shuffled in the database, so cell type and time point are left out; the donor was told from shared clones. Here the CDR3 is given as CASSFGQGGTGELFF. The nucleotide sequence reads TGTGCCAGCAGCTTTGGACAGGGCGGCACCGGGGAGCTGTTTTTT.